The rows below give T cell receptor beta chains drawn from one sample of a study of T cells in Graves' hyperthyroidism and ophthalmopathy. TCRdb fed the multiplex PCR reads into MiXCR, producing one record per CDR3 protein. Of 210,000 or so distinct CDR3 sequences listed, approximately 17% are singletons. What was sequenced was blood. Receptor source: a man aged 45-65 years with Graves' hyperthyroidism. Both conserved end residues are part of each CDR3. A D gene is named only where the DNA matches it firmly. Part of the rows lack a size; the others show once, few, many or a class for expanded clones.

clone_size d_call j_call v_call cdr3_aa cdr3_nt
many TRBD2 TRBJ2-3 TRBV20-1 CSARDVGGAGGADTQYF TGCAGTGCTAGAGATGTGGGGGGCGCGGGAGGTGCAGATACGCAGTATTTT
NA NA TRBJ2-2 TRBV19 CASSLRGYPGELFF TGTGCCAGTAGCCTACGAGGGTACCCCGGGGAGCTGTTTTTT
many TRBD2 TRBJ2-7 TRBV9 CASSGTSGKEEQYF TGTGCCAGCAGCGGGACTAGCGGGAAAGAAGAGCAGTACTTC
few NA TRBJ2-7 TRBV20-1 CSAHMTSDEQYF TGCAGTGCTCATATGACTAGTGACGAGCAGTACTTC
many NA TRBJ2-5 TRBV18 CASSPLGNQETQYF TGTGCCAGCTCACCACTAGGAAACCAAGAGACCCAGTACTTC
NA NA TRBJ2-2 TRBV10-1 CASSEFSITGELFF TGCGCCAGCAGTGAGTTCTCAATAACCGGGGAGCTGTTTTTT
many TRBD1 TRBJ1-2 TRBV7-9 CASTAGGSYGYTF TGTGCCAGCACTGCAGGGGGGAGCTATGGCTACACCTTC
few TRBD1 TRBJ2-5 TRBV9 CASSVEGQGGEETQYF TGTGCCAGCAGCGTAGAGGGACAGGGGGGAGAAGAGACCCAGTACTTC
many NA TRBJ1-2 TRBV18 CASSPEGYGDYGYTF TGTGCCAGCTCACCAGAAGGGTATGGGGACTATGGCTACACCTTC
NA TRBD1 TRBJ1-5 TRBV10-3 CAISDGQESNQPQHF TGTGCCATCAGTGATGGACAGGAGAGCAATCAGCCCCAGCATTTT
NA TRBD2 TRBJ2-3 TRBV28 CASSSRREGQIMGDTQYF TGTGCCAGCAGTTCAAGGCGGGAGGGCCAGATCATGGGAGATACGCAGTATTTT
many NA TRBJ2-5 TRBV15 CATSRDSVGRETQYF TGTGCCACCAGCAGAGATTCTGTGGGCAGAGAGACCCAGTACTTC
many NA TRBJ2-7 TRBV18 CASSPVSYEQYF TGTGCCAGCTCCCCAGTATCCTACGAGCAGTACTTC
many NA TRBJ1-1 TRBV28 CASSRDGGRPEAFF TGTGCCAGCAGCCGAGACGGGGGGCGGCCTGAAGCTTTCTTT
NA TRBD2 TRBJ2-3 TRBV24-1 CATSDPGLAGDTDTQYF TGTGCCACCAGTGATCCTGGACTAGCGGGAGACACAGATACGCAGTATTTT
many TRBD1 TRBJ2-7 TRBV6-2/TRBV6-3 CASSRDRGNYEQYF TGTGCCAGCAGTCGGGACAGGGGGAACTACGAGCAGTACTTC
many NA TRBJ2-7 TRBV2 CASSEMNYEQYF TGTGCCAGCAGTGAGATGAACTACGAGCAGTACTTC
many NA TRBJ2-7 TRBV2 CASMQGSYEQYF TGTGCCAGCATGCAGGGAAGCTACGAGCAGTACTTC
many NA TRBJ2-1 TRBV7-6 CASSADIYNEQFF TGTGCCAGCAGCGCGGACATCTACAATGAGCAGTTCTTC
many NA TRBJ1-1 TRBV5-1 CASSLEHTEAFF TGCGCCAGCAGCTTGGAGCACACTGAAGCTTTCTTT
few NA TRBJ2-1 TRBV25-1 CASAVGSSYNEQFF TGTGCCAGCGCTGTGGGGAGCTCCTACAATGAGCAGTTCTTC
few NA TRBJ2-3 TRBV20-1 CSARDHRTSTDTQYF TGCAGTGCTAGAGATCACAGAACTAGCACAGATACGCAGTATTTT
NA NA TRBJ2-2 TRBV4-1 CASSQAPLAWRNTGELFF TGCGCCAGCAGCCAGGCACCTCTAGCTTGGAGGAACACCGGGGAGCTGTTTTTT
few NA TRBJ2-2 TRBV5-1 CASSLGGANTGELFF TGCGCCAGCAGCTTGGGGGGGGCGAACACCGGGGAGCTGTTTTTT
many NA TRBJ2-7 TRBV12-3/TRBV12-4 CASSEGSYEQYF TGTGCCAGCAGTGAAGGCTCCTACGAGCAGTACTTC
few NA TRBJ2-7 TRBV7-2 CASSRVIGAGEQYF TGTGCCAGCAGCCGGGTGATAGGGGCGGGGGAGCAGTACTTC
many TRBD1 TRBJ2-3 TRBV6-1 CASTRDRGSDTQYF TGTGCCAGCACGCGGGACAGGGGTTCAGATACGCAGTATTTT
many TRBD1 TRBJ2-7 TRBV6-4 CASSDSETGDGYEQYF TGTGCCAGCAGTGACTCGGAGACAGGGGATGGCTACGAGCAGTACTTC